This TCR beta chain appears in the sequencing data of a study of siplizumab effects on memory and regulatory T cells. Only in-frame clones appear in the TCRdb table, and some are missing; sequencing was by immunoSEQ multiplex PCR. The sample shows 95,000 to 100,000 clones, roughly 91% of them seen only once. In regard to this clone: Antigen specificity is unknown.

This CDR3 is built from 14 residues. V lost 5 bases and J lost 1; bases outside the gene matches: 4. Germline V gives CDR1 SGHNT, CDR2 YENEEA. General study results and limits: Significant reduction of alloreactive sequences traceable to unstimulated CD4+ memory cells was observed with siplizumab.

The chain carries TRBV11-3 and TRBJ1-2, with 7 bases lining up with TRBD1. The receptor's source is a human donor in good health. Material: non-Treg CD4+ T cells sorted from blood. The CDR3: CASSQRQGNYGYTF. The CDR3 nucleotides are TGTGCCAGCAGCCAAAGACAGGGTAACTATGGCTACACCTTC.